This TCR beta chain came from a study of T cell responses to AZD1222 COVID-19 vaccine. The repertoire was sequenced with immunoSEQ multiplex PCR; TCRdb's copy has only in-frame clones and lacks some. The data show fewer than 150,000 clones, 88% seen once. The TCR was taken from an adult who received the AZD1222 COVID-19 vaccine. Material: peripheral blood, obtained 28 days after the second AZD1222 dose.

Here the CDR3 DNA reads TGCAGTGCTAGTGGGGTCAACACAGATACGCAGTATTTT. This translates into CSASGVNTDTQYF. The chain employs TRBV20-1 and TRBJ2-3; D is undetermined. V was pared by 3 bases and J by 2 bases, with 9 bases between. Germline V gene lookup returns CDR1 DFQATT and CDR2 SNEGSKA (reference sequence). The CDR3 is 13 amino acids.